This passage covers 18 T cell receptor beta chains from one sample sequenced in a study of beta chain features in type 1 diabetes. Every isolated RNA sample was fully reverse transcribed, so sequencing captured expressed TCRB transcripts. The data were produced by immunoSEQ multiplex PCR, yet TCRdb's version contains in-frame clones alone and is incomplete. The table records hundreds of thousands of clones, about 14% of them present only once. The sequencing sample was made of naive CD4+ T cells from blood. The receptors here all came from a man in his late teens or twenties in good health.

This clone has ten or more counts. J is TRBJ1-5 and V is TRBV5-1, with D hard to call. Germline CDR1 and CDR2: SGHRS and YFSETQ. Trimming left V 0 bases short and J 10 bases short, with 11 bases between. The CDR3 consists of 13 residues. The DNA of the CDR3 is TGCGCCAGCAGCTTGGCCGGCTTTTTACCCCAGCATTTT. Translating gives CASSLAGFLPQHF.

This clone occurred a few times. CDR3 amino acids: CASRPGPVNTEAFF. The CDR3 nucleotides are TGTGCCAGCAGACCGGGACCGGTGAACACTGAAGCTTTCTTT. The chain has TRBV6-5 and TRBJ1-1, with a weak D call TRBD1 (5 bases). This CDR3 has 14 residues. Trimming removed 6 bases from V and 0 bases from J, with 11 bases in between. Germline lookup yields CDR1 MNHEY and CDR2 SVGAGI.

This clone was counted between two and nine times. The chain is built from TRBV5-1 and TRBJ2-1; D remains unclear. Germline CDR1 is SGHRS and CDR2 is YFSETQ. Trimming removed 5 bases at V and 10 bases at J, with 7 bases between. The CDR3 runs to 10 residues. The CDR3 region is CASRGTEQFF. The CDR3 nucleotides read TGCGCCAGCAGAGGTACCGAGCAGTTCTTC.

This chain joins TRBV25-1 and TRBJ2-7; D not certain. This CDR3 has 10 amino acids. The V gene's germline CDR1 is MGHDK and CDR2 SYGVNS. V gave up 8 bases and J gave up 5 bases, with 7 bases separating them. This CDR3 reads CASGVNEQYF. The CDR3 DNA sequence: TGTGCCAGCGGGGTCAACGAGCAGTACTTC.

This chain joins TRBV6-5 and TRBJ2-2; D may be TRBD1 or TRBD2 (5 bases each). The CDR3 is 15 amino acids. Germline V gene data show CDR1 as MNHEY and CDR2 as SVGAGI. V lost 6 bases and J lost 3, with 14 bases in between. Here the CDR3 reads CASRGTDRYTGELFF. In nucleotides, the CDR3 is TGTGCCAGCAGAGGGACGGACCGCTACACCGGGGAGCTGTTTTTT.

This chain links TRBV2 with TRBJ1-5, with no clear D. CDR3 length: 15 amino acids. Germline V gene data show CDR1 as SNHLY and CDR2 as FYNNEI. Trimming took 4 bases from V and 1 from J, leaving 11 bases between them. CDR3 nucleotide sequence: TGTGCCAGCAGTGTAGGCGGGATGAGCAATCAGCCCCAGCATTTT. It encodes CASSVGGMSNQPQHF.

V gene TRBV4-1 combines with J gene TRBJ1-4; 8 nucleotides agree with TRBD1. The junction had 2 bases not matched to a gene; V was cut back by 0 bases and J by 5 bases. CDR3 size: 15 residues. In germline, CDR1 is MGHRA, CDR2 YSYEKL. The CDR3 DNA reads as TGCGCCAGCAGCCAAGAAGGACAGGGCAATGAAAAACTGTTTTTT. This sequence encodes CASSQEGQGNEKLFF.

The gene calls are TRBV28 and TRBJ2-5, with D perhaps TRBD2 (6 bases). Looked up from germline, CDR1 is MDHEN and CDR2 is SYDVKM. The V gene lost 8 bases and the J gene lost 1 base, with 11 bases spanning the gap. This CDR3 has 13 residues. The CDR3 DNA reads TGTGCCAGCGGGGCGGGGACCCAAGAGACCCAGTACTTC. Translation gives CASGAGTQETQYF. Combining the CDR3 with reference TRBV28 and TRBJ2-5 gives the whole variable domain DVKVTQSSRYLVKRTGEKVFLECVQDMDHENMFWYRQDPGLGLRLIYFSYDVKMKEKGDIPEGYSVSREKKERFSLILESASTNQTSMYLCASGAGTQETQYFGPGTRLLVL.

The chain has TRBV18 and TRBJ1-1; D is undetermined. The V end was cut by 6 bases, the J end by 0 bases, with 17 bases between. Germline CDR1 is KGHSH and CDR2 is LQKENI. The CDR3 runs to 16 residues. CDR3 sequence: CASSPYQAEMNTEAFF. In DNA form, the CDR3 reads TGTGCCAGCTCGCCCTATCAGGCGGAAATGAACACTGAAGCTTTCTTT.

This clone was counted between two and nine times. V usage is TRBV10-3 and J usage is TRBJ2-5; D is undetermined. In germline, CDR1 is ENHRY, CDR2 SYGVKD. V lost 8 bases to trimming and J lost 5 bases, with 15 bases between them. The CDR3 is made up of 13 amino acids. The CDR3 reads CAIPSPGWETQYF. CDR3 nucleotides: TGTGCCATCCCCTCACCCGGCTGGGAGACCCAGTACTTC.

The chain employs TRBV10-3 and TRBJ1-5, with D hard to call. CDR3 length: 15 residues. Germline values: CDR1 ENHRY, CDR2 SYGVKD. V was pared by 2 bases and J by 5 bases, with 13 bases between. This chain's CDR3 is CAISEAGLGHQPQHF. As DNA, the CDR3 is TGTGCCATCAGTGAGGCGGGCCTCGGCCATCAGCCCCAGCATTTT.

Only a few counts were recorded for this clone. The chain uses TRBV7-9 and TRBJ1-2; D call uncertain. The germline V gene encodes CDR1 SEHNR and CDR2 FQNEAQ (reference sequence). Trimming stripped 0 bases from V and 3 bases from J, with 11 bases between. The CDR3 is 15 residues long. The CDR3: CASSLAEGGDYGYTF. The CDR3 DNA reads TGTGCCAGCAGCTTAGCCGAGGGAGGCGACTATGGCTACACCTTC.

This clone was counted between two and nine times. The rearrangement joins TRBV7-9 to TRBJ2-7; 9 positions agree with TRBD2. The CDR3 totals 15 residues. CDR1 is SEHNR, CDR2 FQNEAQ, per germline (reference sequence). The ends lost 1 base at V and 6 bases at J; junction bases unmatched: 7. CDR3 in amino acids: CASSLEGGRAAEQYF. The DNA of the CDR3 is TGTGCCAGCAGCTTAGAGGGCGGGAGGGCGGCCGAGCAGTACTTC. The variable domain in full, completed from reference TRBV7-9 and TRBJ2-7, reads DTGVSQNPRHKITKRGQNVTFRCDPISEHNRLYWYRQTLGQGPEFLTYFQNEAQLEKSRLLSDRFSAERPKGSFSTLEIQRTEQGDSAMYLCASSLEGGRAAEQYFGPGTRLTVT.

This sequence joins TRBV2 and TRBJ1-5; 9 positions match TRBD1. With V trimmed by 5 bases and J by 2 bases, 4 bases remained unmatched. The CDR3 sequence is 15 residues long. The germline V gene encodes CDR1 SNHLY and CDR2 FYNNEI. CDR3 in amino acids: CASSHRGPGNQPQHF. The CDR3 coding sequence is TGTGCCAGCAGTCACAGGGGGCCGGGCAATCAGCCCCAGCATTTT.

A few counts support this clone. This chain uses TRBV9 with TRBJ2-1; 11 bases align to TRBD2. V lost 3 bases to trimming and J lost 7 bases; unmatched junction nucleotides: 6. Germline values: CDR1 SGDLS, CDR2 YYNGEE. This CDR3 region has 15 residues. The DNA for the CDR3 is TGTGCCAGCAGCGATAGCGGGAGGGCGGGGAATGAGCAGTTCTTC. It codes for CASSDSGRAGNEQFF.

CDR3 bases: TGCGCCAGCAGCTTGCTCGGGGGGAAGAACACTGAAGCTTTCTTT. This translates into CASSLLGGKNTEAFF. The chain has TRBV5-1 and TRBJ1-1; D might be TRBD1 (5 bases). This CDR3 is 15 amino acids long. The V end lost 1 base, the J end lost 1 base, and 11 bases lay between the germline ends. Looked up from germline, CDR1 is SGHRS and CDR2 is YFSETQ.

This clone was seen a few times. This chain uses TRBV2 with TRBJ2-7; 8 bases match TRBD2. This CDR3 is 14 amino acids long. Per the germline V gene, CDR1 is SNHLY and CDR2 is FYNNEI. The trim removed 8 bases at V and 0 bases at J, leaving 6 bases unmatched. CDR3 residues: CASEAGVSSYEQYF. CDR3 DNA sequence: TGTGCCAGCGAAGCGGGGGTAAGCTCCTACGAGCAGTACTTC.

This clone came up a few times. The rearrangement joins TRBV28 to TRBJ1-6; the match to TRBD1 covers 7 bases. This CDR3 has 17 residues. V dropped 4 bases and J dropped 1; count of bases not matched to a gene: 7. Germline V lookup: CDR1 MDHEN, CDR2 SYDVKM. CDR3 sequence reads: CASSWVTGLSYNSPLHF. The CDR3, as DNA: TGTGCCAGCAGTTGGGTGACAGGGTTATCCTATAATTCACCCCTCCACTTT.